This T cell receptor (beta chain) was captured by sequencing in a study of T cells in localized non-small cell lung cancer (dated by TCRdb to the early 2020s). With respect to the entire study: The study examined T cell repertoires in 200 to 300 patients with early-stage NSCLC and compared tumors with uninvolved tumor-adjacent lungs. The mean age of the NSCLC patients was roughly 63 years, with 120 to 150 men and 95 to 110 women. The cohort consisted of a few hundred treatment-naive NSCLC patients whose localized lung tumors had been resected.

The CDR3 goes from the cysteine to the phenylalanine over 15 residues. Only the CDR3 part of the read is kept: 45 bases, read in frame from the first base. In the germline V gene, CDR1 corresponds to SGHDN and CDR2 to FVKESK. V lost 4 bases and J lost 0 bases; the stretch between them is 13 bases long. General study outcomes and caveats: The highest T cell clonality was observed in uninvolved tumor-adjacent lung, where clonality exceeded that of tumor, suggesting that antigenic responses were more focused in uninvolved tumor-adjacent lung. Because the study design was exploratory, TCR variables were selected using unadjusted p-values without false-discovery rate correction. Of the top 100 tumor clones, a median of roughly 56 were detected in paired uninvolved adjacent lung; over 25 were also among that lung's top 100. Longer overall survival was associated with higher blood T cell density, whereas shorter survival was associated with higher adjacent-lung clonality. Because multi-region tumor sequencing was not performed, intratumor heterogeneity could not be ruled out.

The immunoSEQ Assay was used to sequence TCR beta CDR3 regions from DNA. The authors' analysis ran thus. To compute T cell density, TCR beta template counts were normalized to usable DNA, which was estimated by amplifying housekeeping genes. Richness was estimated with the preseqR package, extrapolating to 400,000 templates for PBMC samples and 120,000 templates for tissue samples. Clonality was defined as one minus Pielou's evenness. Tissue-enriched TCRs were identified by differential abundance testing using productive amino-acid clonotypes, minimum total count 5 and alpha 0.1. The Jaccard Index and the Morisita Overlap Index were used to measure repertoire overlap between compartments. GLIPH grouped TCR beta CDR3s together with public tetramer-defined viral CDR3s, and a viral motif had to include at least three viral sequences and show V-gene enrichment. Held by TCRdb, this immuneACCESS table contains in-frame sequences only and omits some clones. Under half of the omission traces to an unresolved V gene where checked; the cause of the rest is unknown. V and J calls plus clone size are reproduced from that table; the DNA served to infer D and trimming. In all, the sample holds about 3,300 clones, and roughly 29% of those were seen once. The ten largest clones represent 12% of the sample.

Concerning this clone: Its antigen is still unknown. Base qualities are not provided; no much larger clone lies one nucleotide away.

Uninvolved adjacent lung was obtained at least 2 cm from the tumor margin, and the absence of atypia was confirmed by two independent pathologists. At diagnosis, tumor, uninvolved tumor-adjacent lung and peripheral blood were collected and then preserved as a mix of FFPE and fresh-frozen material. The source of this sequence is a woman aged 40-69 years with stage I lung adenocarcinoma. The chain was built from TRBV14 and TRBJ2-7; the D gene could be TRBD1 or TRBD2, each one agreeing over 5 bases. Sequencing used normal lung tissue next to the tumor, obtained before any cancer treatment. This receptor carries the CDR3 CASSLPGAGSYEQYF. The bases read TGTGCCAGCAGCCTCCCCGGGGCGGGCTCCTACGAGCAGTACTTC.